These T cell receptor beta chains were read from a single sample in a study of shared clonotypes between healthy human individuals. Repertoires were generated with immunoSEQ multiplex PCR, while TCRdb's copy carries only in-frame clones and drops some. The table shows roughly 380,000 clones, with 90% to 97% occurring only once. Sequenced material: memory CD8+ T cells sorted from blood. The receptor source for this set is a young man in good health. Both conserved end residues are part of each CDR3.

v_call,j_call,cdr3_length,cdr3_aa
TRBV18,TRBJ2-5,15,CASSHSQGFQETQYF
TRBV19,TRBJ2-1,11,CASSMAGEQFF
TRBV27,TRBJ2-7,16,CASSSSSRGATYEQYF
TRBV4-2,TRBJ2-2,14,CASSQGGSTGELFF
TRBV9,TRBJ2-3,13,CASSVDVGDTQYF
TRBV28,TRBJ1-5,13,CASRGTRHQPQHF
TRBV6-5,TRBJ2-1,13,CASSSIRRNEQFF
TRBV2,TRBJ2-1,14,CASRPTSSYNEQFF
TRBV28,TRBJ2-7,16,CASNSRSAGVPYEQYF
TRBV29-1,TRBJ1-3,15,CSVEGNRGSGNTIYF
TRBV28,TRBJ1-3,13,CASSPASGNTIYF
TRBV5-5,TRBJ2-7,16,CASSLPRDKGPHEQYF
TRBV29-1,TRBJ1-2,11,CSVTAGAGYTF
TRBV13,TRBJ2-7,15,CASSTETSGSVEQYF
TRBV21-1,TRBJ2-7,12,CASSKVTDEQYF
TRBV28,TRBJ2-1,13,CASTGARHNEQFF
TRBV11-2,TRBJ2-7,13,CASSARQGYEQYF
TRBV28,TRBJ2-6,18,CASSLVQGAGTGANVLTF
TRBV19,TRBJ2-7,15,CASSPSGLAGYEQYF
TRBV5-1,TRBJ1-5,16,CASSSATGRTYQPQHF
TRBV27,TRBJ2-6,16,CASSPGHLSGANVLTF
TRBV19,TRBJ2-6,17,CASEPGQGGAGANVLTF
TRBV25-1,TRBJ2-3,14,CASSAGQAADTQYF
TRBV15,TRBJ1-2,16,CATSRDPRQGPHGYTF
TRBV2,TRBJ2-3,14,CASGSGRPIDTQYF
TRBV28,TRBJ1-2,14,CASSPRLANYGYTF
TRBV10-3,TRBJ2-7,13,CAIKGTGVDEQYF
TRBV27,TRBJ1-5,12,CASSFSGEPQHF
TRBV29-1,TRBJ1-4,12,CSVKGANEKLFF
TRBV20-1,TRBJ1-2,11,CSATHNYGYTF
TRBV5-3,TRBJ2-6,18,CARSPGLRPLSGANVLTF
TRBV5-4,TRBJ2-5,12,CASSLPGVTQYF
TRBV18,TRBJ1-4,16,CASSPWTGATNEKLFF
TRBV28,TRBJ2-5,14,CASSFGTGKETQYF
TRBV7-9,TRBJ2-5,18,CASSLVSSSFRLREPQYF
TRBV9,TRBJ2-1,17,CASSPPPHGGNYNEQFF
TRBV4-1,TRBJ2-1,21,CASSQDPSRLAGGPRLNEQFF
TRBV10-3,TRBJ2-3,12,CAISVGADTQYF
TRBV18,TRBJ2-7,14,CASSPGGDSYEQYF
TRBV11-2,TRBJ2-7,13,CASSLAGSYEQYF
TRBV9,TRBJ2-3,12,CASSRFTDTQYF
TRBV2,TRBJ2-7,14,CASNRLAGSYEQYF
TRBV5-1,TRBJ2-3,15,CASSLWGSSTDTQYF
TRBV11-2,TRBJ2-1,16,CASSPTWGLSHNEQFF
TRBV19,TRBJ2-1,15,CASRTGRDSYNEQFF
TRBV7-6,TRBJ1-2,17,CASSLEAGGQGPNGYTF
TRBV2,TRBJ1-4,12,CASSDRGEKLFF
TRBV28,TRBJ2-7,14,CASSPRTPTYEQYF
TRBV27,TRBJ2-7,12,CAFRDRVDEQYF
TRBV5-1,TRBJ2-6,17,CASSLGTGGSGANVLTF
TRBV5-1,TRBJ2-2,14,CASSLAGGPGELFF
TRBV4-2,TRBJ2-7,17,CASSQDGVLISVDEQYF
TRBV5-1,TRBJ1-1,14,CASSFGQGGTEAFF
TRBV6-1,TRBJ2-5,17,CASSEGTSGRPQETQYF
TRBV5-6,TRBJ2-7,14,CASSLLAFVNEQYF
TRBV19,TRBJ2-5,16,CASSIKGGGRRETQYF
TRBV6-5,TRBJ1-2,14,CASSYDRTNYGYTF
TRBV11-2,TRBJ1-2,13,CASTLDTNYGYTF
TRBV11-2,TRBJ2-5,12,CASSARRETQYF
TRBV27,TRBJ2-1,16,CASRQTTSWGYNEQFF